The 19 T cell receptor beta chains given below trace back to one sample, sequenced in a study of T cell responses to AZD1222 COVID-19 vaccine. Assay: immunoSEQ multiplex PCR; the TCRdb copy retains only in-frame clones and omits some. The sample records about 130,000 clones, about 91% being singletons. The sequenced sample was peripheral blood, obtained on day 0 of AZD1222 vaccination. The receptors stem from an adult in good health.

This chain joins TRBV27 and TRBJ2-7; no firm D call. The V and J ends lost 2 bases and 2 bases respectively, with 7 bases between them. The CDR3 is 13 residues long. The germline gives CDR1 MNHEY, CDR2 SMNVEV (reference sequence). The CDR3 loop reads CASSLVGPYEQYF. Here the CDR3 DNA reads TGTGCCAGCAGTTTAGTAGGGCCCTACGAGCAGTACTTC.

The chain employs TRBV9 and TRBJ2-1; the D gene is possibly TRBD2 (5 bases). Germline CDR1 is SGDLS and CDR2 is YYNGEE. Trimming pared 3 bases from V and 5 bases from J, leaving 27 bases between. The CDR3 totals 19 residues. CDR3 region: CASSAKLGPPTKFNNEQFF. The CDR3 bases are TGTGCCAGCAGCGCAAAACTAGGTCCTCCGACTAAATTTAACAATGAGCAGTTCTTC.

The chain is built from TRBV29-1 and TRBJ1-6; D gene unclear. Germline CDR1 SQVTM, CDR2 ANQGSEA. The ends were cut back, 8 bases at V and 1 base at J, with 9 bases in the middle. The CDR3 length is 13 residues. CDR3 coding DNA: TGCAGCTATCAGAATTCCTATAATTCACCCCTCCACTTT. Protein: CSYQNSYNSPLHF.

The rearrangement links TRBV14 to TRBJ1-1; no clear D. The length of the CDR3 is 15 residues. Germline lookup yields CDR1 SGHDN and CDR2 FVKESK. V lost 1 base to trimming and J lost 4 bases, with 13 bases between them. CDR3 loop: CASSQVAGIGTEAFF. CDR3 nucleotide sequence: TGTGCCAGCAGCCAAGTAGCGGGCATAGGCACTGAAGCTTTCTTT.

This rearrangement joins TRBV27 to TRBJ1-2; D might be TRBD1 (5 bases). The germline CDR1 and CDR2 sequences are MNHEY and SMNVEV (reference sequence). V lost 6 bases to trimming and J lost 8 bases, with 16 bases between them. The CDR3 runs 13 residues. CDR3 amino acids: CASSLSGARGYTF. The CDR3 DNA sequence: TGTGCCAGCAGCCTGTCCGGGGCTCGGGGCTACACCTTC.

This clone has just one count. The rearrangement links TRBV9 to TRBJ2-1, with 12 nucleotides matching TRBD2. Trimming took 4 bases from V and 10 from J; bases not matched to a gene: 12. Germline-derived CDR1 and CDR2 are SGDLS and YYNGEE. This CDR3 comprises 16 residues. CDR3 protein: CASSIRTSGMAGEQFF. DNA for the CDR3: TGTGCCAGCAGCATCCGGACTAGCGGGATGGCGGGAGAGCAGTTCTTC.

The V and J genes are TRBV6-6 and TRBJ1-3; 7 bases agree with TRBD1. Germline-derived CDR1 and CDR2 are MNHNY and SVGAGI (reference sequence). The length of the CDR3 is 14 residues. After removal of 6 bases from V and 1 base from J, the junction contained 3 bases not matched to a gene. Here the CDR3 reads CASSQGESGNTIYF. The DNA for the CDR3 is TGTGCCAGCAGCCAGGGGGAGTCTGGAAACACCATATATTTT.

The CDR3 DNA is TGTGCCAGCAGCTTTTCTCAGGGAAGGTGGGGTGAAGCTTTCTTT. Its translation: CASSFSQGRWGEAFF. The chain links TRBV5-8 to TRBJ1-1, with D maybe TRBD1 (5 bases). V lost 2 bases, J lost 7 bases, and 18 bases lay in between. This CDR3 region has 15 residues. The germline CDR1 and CDR2 sequences are SGHTS and YDEGEE.

The V and J genes are TRBV6-1 and TRBJ2-7; a possible D gene is TRBD1 (6 bases). This CDR3 has 13 residues. The V end was cut by 3 bases, the J end by 2 bases, with 8 bases between. Per the germline V gene, CDR1 is MNHNS and CDR2 is SASEGT. CDR3 protein: CASSDRGPYEQYF. CDR3 coding DNA: TGTGCCAGCAGTGACAGGGGACCCTACGAGCAGTACTTC.

The chain carries TRBV11-1 and TRBJ2-5; TRBD1 is a possible D gene (6 bases). This CDR3 comprises 14 residues. Between the trimmed V and J ends, which lost 5 bases and 5 bases, there was a span of 15 bases. Germline lookup yields CDR1 SGHAT and CDR2 FQDESV (reference sequence). CDR3 bases: TGTGCCAGCAGCCAAGGACAGTTTCGGGAGACCCAGTACTTC. Translation: CASSQGQFRETQYF.

V gene TRBV12-3 or TRBV12-4 combines with J gene TRBJ2-7; 9 bases agree with TRBD2. The CDR3 runs to 13 residues. With V trimmed by 8 bases and J by 5 bases, 7 bases remained unmatched. The CDR3 loop is CASGWTSENEQYF. CDR3 nucleotide sequence: TGTGCCAGCGGATGGACTAGCGAAAACGAGCAGTACTTC.

The chain has TRBV5-6 and TRBJ2-3; D not resolved. Germline V gene sequence: CDR1 SGHDT, CDR2 YYEEEE. Trimming stripped 3 bases from V and 0 bases from J, with 8 bases between. This CDR3 region has 14 residues. In DNA form, the CDR3 reads TGTGCCAGCAGCTCCCCTTGGAGCACAGATACGCAGTATTTT. This encodes CASSSPWSTDTQYF.

The chain combines TRBV7-8 with TRBJ1-2; weak D call: TRBD1 (5 bases). Trimming cost V 5 bases and J 2 bases, with 12 bases left between them. The CDR3 spans 14 residues. CDR1 and CDR2 (germline): SGHVS, FQNEAQ. The CDR3 region is CASSTLGDNYGYTF. The CDR3 DNA sequence: TGTGCCAGCAGCACGTTAGGGGACAACTATGGCTACACCTTC.

The chain employs TRBV3-1 (or the pseudogene TRBV3-2) and TRBJ2-7; 7 nucleotides align to TRBD1. The CDR3 contains 12 residues. Germline V gives CDR1 LGHDT, CDR2 YNNKEL (reference sequence). The ends lost 6 bases at V and 3 bases at J; junction bases unmatched: 2. CDR3 loop: CASRRQGYEQYF. CDR3 DNA sequence: TGTGCCAGCAGACGACAGGGCTACGAGCAGTACTTC.

This chain connects TRBV12-3 or TRBV12-4 to TRBJ2-7; TRBD2 matches at 8 bases. CDR3 length: 13 amino acids. The junction had 4 bases not matched to a gene; V was cut back by 7 bases and J by 2 bases. CDR3 nucleotides: TGTGCCAGCAATGCGGGACTAGCCTACGAGCAGTACTTC. It codes for CASNAGLAYEQYF.

The genes are TRBV4-1 and TRBJ1-2, with TRBD1 matching 7 bases. Germline CDR1 MGHRA, CDR2 YSYEKL. CDR3 size: 15 residues. Germline trimming cut 7 bases from V and 7 bases from J; bases unmatched to any gene: 15. The CDR3 sequence is CASNDREWTYGGYTF. In nucleotides, the CDR3 is TGCGCCAGCAACGACAGGGAATGGACTTACGGTGGCTACACCTTC.

This chain joins TRBV5-5 and TRBJ1-2; 8 bases line up with TRBD1. Germline V CDR1 and CDR2: SGHKS, YYEKEE (reference sequence). The V segment lost 2 bases and the J segment 6 bases; nucleotides outside the gene matches: 6. The CDR3 runs 14 residues. The CDR3 bases are TGTGCCAGCAGCTTAGGACAGGGTGTTGATGGCTACACCTTC. It yields the protein CASSLGQGVDGYTF.

This chain connects TRBV28 to TRBJ2-1; 9 positions agree with TRBD2. This CDR3 comprises 14 residues. Unmatched junction bases numbered 0, after V lost 5 bases and J lost 1 base. The germline V gene encodes CDR1 MDHEN and CDR2 SYDVKM. The CDR3: CASSTSGSYNEQFF. In DNA, the CDR3 is TGTGCCAGCAGTACTAGCGGGTCCTACAATGAGCAGTTCTTC.

CDR3 amino acids: CATRGGNQPQHF. CDR3 in DNA: TGTGCCACCCGGGGGGGCAATCAGCCCCAGCATTTT. V is TRBV19 and J is TRBJ1-5; a weak D match, TRBD1 (5 bases). Germline V CDR1 and CDR2: LNHDA, SQIVND (reference sequence). The CDR3 spans 12 residues. V was pared by 10 bases and J by 2 bases, with 9 bases between.